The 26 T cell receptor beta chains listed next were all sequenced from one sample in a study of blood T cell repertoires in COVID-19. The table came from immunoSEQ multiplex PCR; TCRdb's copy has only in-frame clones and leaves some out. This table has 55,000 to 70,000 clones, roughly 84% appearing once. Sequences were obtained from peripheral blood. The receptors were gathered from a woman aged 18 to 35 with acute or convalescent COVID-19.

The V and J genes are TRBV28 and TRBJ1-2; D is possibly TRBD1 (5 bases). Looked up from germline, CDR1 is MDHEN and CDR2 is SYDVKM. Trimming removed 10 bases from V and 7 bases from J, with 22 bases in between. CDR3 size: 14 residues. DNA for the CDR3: TGTGCCATAAGGCCCCCGGGGGGGGTTACTGGCTACACCTTC. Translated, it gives CAIRPPGGVTGYTF.

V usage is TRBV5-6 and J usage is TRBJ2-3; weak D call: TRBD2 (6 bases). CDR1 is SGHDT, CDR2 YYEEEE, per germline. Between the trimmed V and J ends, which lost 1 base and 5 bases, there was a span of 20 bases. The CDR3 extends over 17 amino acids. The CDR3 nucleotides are TGTGCCAGCAGCTTGTTCACTAGCCCACGTTTCGGAGATACGCAGTATTTT. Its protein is CASSLFTSPRFGDTQYF.

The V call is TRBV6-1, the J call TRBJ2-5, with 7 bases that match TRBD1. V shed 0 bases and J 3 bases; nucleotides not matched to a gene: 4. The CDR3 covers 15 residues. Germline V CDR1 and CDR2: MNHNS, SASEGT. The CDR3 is CASSEAGTDKETQYF. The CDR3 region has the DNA TGTGCCAGCAGTGAAGCCGGGACAGATAAAGAGACCCAGTACTTC.

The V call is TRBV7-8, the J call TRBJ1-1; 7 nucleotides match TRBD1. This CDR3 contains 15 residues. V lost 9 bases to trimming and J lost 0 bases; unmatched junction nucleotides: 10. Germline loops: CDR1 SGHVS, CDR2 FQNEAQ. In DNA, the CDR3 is TGTGCCAGTTCGCCAAAAGACAGGGTGAACACTGAAGCTTTCTTT. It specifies CASSPKDRVNTEAFF.

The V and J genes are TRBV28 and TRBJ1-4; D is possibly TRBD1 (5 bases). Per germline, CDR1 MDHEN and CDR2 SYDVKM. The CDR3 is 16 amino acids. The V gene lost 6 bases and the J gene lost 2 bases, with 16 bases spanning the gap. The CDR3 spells CASRLIQGGTNEKLFF. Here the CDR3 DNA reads TGTGCCAGCAGATTAATCCAGGGTGGCACTAATGAAAAACTGTTTTTT.

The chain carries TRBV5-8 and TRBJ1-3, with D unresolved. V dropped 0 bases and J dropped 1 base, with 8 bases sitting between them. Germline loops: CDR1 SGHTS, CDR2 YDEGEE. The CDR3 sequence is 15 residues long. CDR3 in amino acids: CASSLAYGSGNTIYF. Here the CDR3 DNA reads TGTGCCAGCAGCTTGGCCTACGGTTCTGGAAACACCATATATTTT.

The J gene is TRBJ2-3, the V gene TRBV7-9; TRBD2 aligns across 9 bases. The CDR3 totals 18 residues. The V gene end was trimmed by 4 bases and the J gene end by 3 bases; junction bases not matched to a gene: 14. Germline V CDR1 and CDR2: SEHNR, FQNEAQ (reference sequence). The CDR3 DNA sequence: TGTGCCAGCAGCTCACGGATAGCGGGGGCGGGGAGGACAGATACGCAGTATTTT. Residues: CASSSRIAGAGRTDTQYF.

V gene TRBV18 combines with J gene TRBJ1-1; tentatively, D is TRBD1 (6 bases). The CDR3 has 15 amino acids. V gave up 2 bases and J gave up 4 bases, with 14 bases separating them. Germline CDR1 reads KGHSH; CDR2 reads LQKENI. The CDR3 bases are TGTGCCAGCTCACCATCAAGGGGGGAGGGCACTGAAGCTTTCTTT. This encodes CASSPSRGEGTEAFF.

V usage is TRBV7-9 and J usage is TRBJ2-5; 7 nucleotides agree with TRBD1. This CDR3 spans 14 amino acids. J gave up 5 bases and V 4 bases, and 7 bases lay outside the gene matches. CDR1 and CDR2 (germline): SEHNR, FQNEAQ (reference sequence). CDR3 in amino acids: CASSYDRDRETQYF. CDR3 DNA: TGTGCCAGCAGCTATGACAGGGATCGGGAGACCCAGTACTTC.

The CDR3 nucleotides are TGCGCCAGCAGCGGCGGTCCGGAGAGGGATCAAGAGCAGTACTTC. It codes for CASSGGPERDQEQYF. V usage is TRBV5-1 and J usage is TRBJ2-7, with TRBD2 as a possible D gene (5 bases). V was shortened by 4 bases and J by 7 bases, with 21 bases between the two germline ends. This CDR3 is built from 15 residues. Germline values: CDR1 SGHRS, CDR2 YFSETQ. Full variable domain (missing parts from reference TRBV5-1 and TRBJ2-7): KAGVTQTPRYLIKTRGQQVTLSCSPISGHRSVSWYQQTPGQGLQFLFEYFSETQRNKGNFPGRFSGRQFSNSRSEMNVSTLELGDSALYLCASSGGPERDQEQYFGPGTRLTVT.

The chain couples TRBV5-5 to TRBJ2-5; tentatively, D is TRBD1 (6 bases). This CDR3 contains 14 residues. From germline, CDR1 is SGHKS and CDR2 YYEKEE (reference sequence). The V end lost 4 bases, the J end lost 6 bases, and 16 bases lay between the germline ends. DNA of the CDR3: TGTGCCAGCAGCCCCTGGACAGAAAAAAAGACCCAGTACTTC. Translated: CASSPWTEKKTQYF.

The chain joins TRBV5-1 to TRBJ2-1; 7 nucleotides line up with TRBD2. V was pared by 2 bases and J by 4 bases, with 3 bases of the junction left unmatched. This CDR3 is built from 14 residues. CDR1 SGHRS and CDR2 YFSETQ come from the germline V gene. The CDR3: CASSFGGGYNEQFF. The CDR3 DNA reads TGCGCCAGCAGCTTCGGCGGGGGATACAATGAGCAGTTCTTC.

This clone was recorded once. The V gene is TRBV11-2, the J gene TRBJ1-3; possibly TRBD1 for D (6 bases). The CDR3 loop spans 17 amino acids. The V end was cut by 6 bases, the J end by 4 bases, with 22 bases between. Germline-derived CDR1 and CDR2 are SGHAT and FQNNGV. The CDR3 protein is CASRLTGRPMYGNTIYF. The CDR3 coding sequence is TGTGCCAGCAGGTTGACAGGAAGACCAATGTACGGAAACACCATATATTTT.

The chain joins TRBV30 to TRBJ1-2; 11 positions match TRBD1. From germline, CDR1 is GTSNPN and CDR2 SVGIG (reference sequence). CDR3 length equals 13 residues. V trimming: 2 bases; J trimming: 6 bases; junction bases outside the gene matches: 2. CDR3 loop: CAWSLGQGDGYTF. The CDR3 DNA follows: TGTGCCTGGAGTTTGGGACAGGGGGATGGCTACACCTTC.

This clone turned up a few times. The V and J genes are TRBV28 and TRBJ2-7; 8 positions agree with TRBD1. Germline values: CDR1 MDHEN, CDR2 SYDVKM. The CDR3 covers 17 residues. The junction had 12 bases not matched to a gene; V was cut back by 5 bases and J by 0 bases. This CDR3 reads CASSNQRTGTSSYEQYF. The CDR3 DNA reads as TGTGCCAGCAGTAACCAGAGGACAGGGACAAGCTCCTACGAGCAGTACTTC.

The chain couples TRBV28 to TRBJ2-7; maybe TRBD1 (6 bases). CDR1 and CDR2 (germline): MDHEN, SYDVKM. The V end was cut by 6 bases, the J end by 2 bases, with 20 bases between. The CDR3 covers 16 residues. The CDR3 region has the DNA TGTGCCAGCAGCCCCACTAGACAGGATAGGCCCTACGAGCAGTACTTC. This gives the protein CASSPTRQDRPYEQYF.

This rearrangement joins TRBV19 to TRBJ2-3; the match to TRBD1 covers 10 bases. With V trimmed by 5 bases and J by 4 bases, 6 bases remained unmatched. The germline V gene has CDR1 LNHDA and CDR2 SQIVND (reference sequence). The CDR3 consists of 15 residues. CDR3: CASSHRDRGPDTQYF. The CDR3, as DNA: TGTGCCAGTAGTCACCGGGACAGGGGACCAGATACGCAGTATTTT.

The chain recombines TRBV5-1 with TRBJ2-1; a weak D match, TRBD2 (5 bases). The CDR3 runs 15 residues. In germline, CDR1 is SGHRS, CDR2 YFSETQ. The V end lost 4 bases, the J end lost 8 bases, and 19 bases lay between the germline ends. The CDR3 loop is CASSTRTQRKDEQFF. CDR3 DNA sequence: TGCGCCAGCAGCACAAGGACTCAGCGAAAAGATGAGCAGTTCTTC.

This chain's CDR3 is CASSQKPHGSGTINEQFF. In nucleotides, the CDR3 is TGTGCCAGCAGCCAAAAACCCCATGGGAGCGGTACAATCAATGAGCAGTTCTTC. The V call is TRBV7-6, the J call TRBJ2-1; perhaps TRBD2 as D (5 bases). This CDR3 is built from 18 residues. Trimming took 5 bases from V and 6 from J, leaving 26 bases between them. From germline, CDR1 is SGHVS and CDR2 FNYEAQ.

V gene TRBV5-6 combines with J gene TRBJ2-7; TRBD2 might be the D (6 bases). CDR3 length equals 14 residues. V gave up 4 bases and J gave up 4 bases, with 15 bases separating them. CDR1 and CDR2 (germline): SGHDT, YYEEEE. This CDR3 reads CASSPVGREYEQYF. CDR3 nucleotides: TGTGCCAGCAGCCCGGTGGGACGGGAGTACGAGCAGTACTTC.

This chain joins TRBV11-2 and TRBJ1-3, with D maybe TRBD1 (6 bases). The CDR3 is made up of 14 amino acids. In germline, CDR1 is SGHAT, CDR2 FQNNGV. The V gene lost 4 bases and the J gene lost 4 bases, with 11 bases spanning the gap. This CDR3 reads CASSSQGSGNTIYF. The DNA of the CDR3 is TGTGCCAGCAGCTCCCAGGGGAGCGGAAACACCATATATTTT.

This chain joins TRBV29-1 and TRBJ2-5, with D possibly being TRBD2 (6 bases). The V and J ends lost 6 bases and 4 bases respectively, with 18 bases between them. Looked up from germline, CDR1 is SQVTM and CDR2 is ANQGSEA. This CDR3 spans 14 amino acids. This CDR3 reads CSVTISGSRETQYF. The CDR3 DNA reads TGCAGCGTCACTATTTCCGGGAGCCGAGAGACCCAGTACTTC.

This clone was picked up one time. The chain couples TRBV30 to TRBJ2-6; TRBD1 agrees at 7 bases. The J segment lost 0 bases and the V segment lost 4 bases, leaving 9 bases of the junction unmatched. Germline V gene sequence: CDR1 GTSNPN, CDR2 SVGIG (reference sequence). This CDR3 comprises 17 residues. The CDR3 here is CAWTSGTARSGANVLTF. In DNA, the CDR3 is TGTGCCTGGACCTCTGGGACAGCACGCTCTGGGGCCAACGTCCTGACTTTC.

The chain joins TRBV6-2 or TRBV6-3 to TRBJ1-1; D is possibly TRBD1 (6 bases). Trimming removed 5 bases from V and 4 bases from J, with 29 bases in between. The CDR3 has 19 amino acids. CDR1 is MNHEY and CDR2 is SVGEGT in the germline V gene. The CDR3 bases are TGTGCCAGCAGTAGAAGACCGACGGGGGGCCTCGGAGGGGGCACTGAAGCTTTCTTT. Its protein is CASSRRPTGGLGGGTEAFF.

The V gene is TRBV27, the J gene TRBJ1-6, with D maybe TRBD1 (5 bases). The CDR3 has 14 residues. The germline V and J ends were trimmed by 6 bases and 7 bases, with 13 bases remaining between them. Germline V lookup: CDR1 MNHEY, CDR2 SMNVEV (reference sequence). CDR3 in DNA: TGTGCCAGCAGCACCAGGGTGCGCAATTCACCCCTCCACTTT. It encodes CASSTRVRNSPLHF.

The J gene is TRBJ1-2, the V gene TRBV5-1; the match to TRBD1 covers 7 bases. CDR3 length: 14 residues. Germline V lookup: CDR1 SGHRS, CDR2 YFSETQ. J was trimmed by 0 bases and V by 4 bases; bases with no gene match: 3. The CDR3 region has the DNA TGCGCCAGCAGCCCGGGGACAGCTAACTATGGCTACACCTTC. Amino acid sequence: CASSPGTANYGYTF.